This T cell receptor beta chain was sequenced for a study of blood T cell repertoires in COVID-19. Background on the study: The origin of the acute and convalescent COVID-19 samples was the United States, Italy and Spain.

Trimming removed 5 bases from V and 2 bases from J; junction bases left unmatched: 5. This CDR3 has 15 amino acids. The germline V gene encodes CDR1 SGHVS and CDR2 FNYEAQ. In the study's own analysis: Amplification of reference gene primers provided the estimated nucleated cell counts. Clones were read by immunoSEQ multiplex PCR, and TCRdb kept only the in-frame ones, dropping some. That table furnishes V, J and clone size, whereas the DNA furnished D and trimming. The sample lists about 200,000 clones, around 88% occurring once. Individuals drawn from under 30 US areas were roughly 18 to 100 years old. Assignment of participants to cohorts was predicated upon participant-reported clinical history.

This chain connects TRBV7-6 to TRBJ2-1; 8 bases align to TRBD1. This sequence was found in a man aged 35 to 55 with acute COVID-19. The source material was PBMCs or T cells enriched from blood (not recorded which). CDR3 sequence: CASSTRTGTYNEQFF. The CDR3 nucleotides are TGTGCCAGCAGCACCCGGACAGGGACCTACAATGAGCAGTTCTTC.